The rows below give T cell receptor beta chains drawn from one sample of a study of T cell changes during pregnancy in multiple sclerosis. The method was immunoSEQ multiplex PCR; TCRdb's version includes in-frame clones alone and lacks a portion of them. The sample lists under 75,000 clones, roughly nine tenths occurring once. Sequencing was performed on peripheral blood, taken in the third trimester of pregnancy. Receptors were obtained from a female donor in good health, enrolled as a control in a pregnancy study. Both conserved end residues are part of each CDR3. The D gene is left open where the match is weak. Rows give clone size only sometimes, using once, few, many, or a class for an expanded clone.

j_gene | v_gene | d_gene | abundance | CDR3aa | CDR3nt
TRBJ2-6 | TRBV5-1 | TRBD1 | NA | CASSFGHRQGARGANVLTF | TGCGCCAGCAGCTTTGGGCACCGACAGGGGGCAAGAGGGGCCAACGTCCTGACTTTC
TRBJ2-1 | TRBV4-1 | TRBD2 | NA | CASSPQAIGGRYEQFF | TGCGCCAGCAGCCCTCAGGCAATCGGCGGGAGGTATGAGCAGTTCTTC
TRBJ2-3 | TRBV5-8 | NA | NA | CASSLAASRSDTQYF | TGTGCCAGCAGCTTGGCGGCTAGCCGATCAGATACGCAGTATTTT
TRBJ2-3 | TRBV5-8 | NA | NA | CASSLSGGSTDTQYF | TGTGCCAGCAGCTTGTCCGGCGGGAGCACAGATACGCAGTATTTT
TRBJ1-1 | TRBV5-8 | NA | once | CASSLMAPEAFF | TGTGCCAGCAGCTTGATGGCCCCTGAAGCTTTCTTT
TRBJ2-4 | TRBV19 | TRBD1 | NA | CASSAQTGGQLRSKNIQYF | TGTGCCAGTAGTGCTCAGACAGGGGGCCAATTAAGGTCCAAAAACATTCAGTACTTC
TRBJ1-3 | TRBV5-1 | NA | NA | CASSSQAGLTSGNTIYF | TGCGCCAGCAGCTCTCAGGCGGGCCTCACCTCTGGAAACACCATATATTTT
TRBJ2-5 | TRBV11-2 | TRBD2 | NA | CASSFRLAFQETQYF | TGTGCCAGCAGCTTCAGACTAGCCTTTCAAGAGACCCAGTACTTC
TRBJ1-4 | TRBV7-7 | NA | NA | CASSPYLGGDEKLFF | TGTGCTAGCAGCCCATACCTGGGAGGTGATGAAAAACTGTTTTTT
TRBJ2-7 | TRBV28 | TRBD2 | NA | CASSLLAGENEQYF | TGTGCCAGCAGCCTCTTAGCGGGAGAGAACGAGCAGTACTTC
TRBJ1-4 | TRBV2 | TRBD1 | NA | CASSVQGAANEKLFF | TGTGCCAGCAGCGTCCAGGGGGCGGCTAATGAAAAACTGTTTTTT
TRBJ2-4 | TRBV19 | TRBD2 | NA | CASSSGRNIQYF | TGTGCCAGTAGTAGCGGGAGAAACATTCAGTACTTC
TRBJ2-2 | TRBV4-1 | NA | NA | CASSIPGGYTGELFF | TGCGCCAGCAGCATCCCAGGAGGTTACACCGGGGAGCTGTTTTTT
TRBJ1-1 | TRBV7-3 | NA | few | CASSLNSAGGTEAFF | TGTGCCAGCAGCTTAAACTCTGCGGGAGGCACTGAAGCTTTCTTT
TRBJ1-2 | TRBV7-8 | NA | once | CASSSHQGSFNYGYTF | TGTGCCAGCAGCTCCCATCAGGGGTCGTTTAACTATGGCTACACCTTC
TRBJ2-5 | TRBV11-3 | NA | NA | CASSPVALQETQYF | TGTGCCAGCAGCCCAGTCGCCCTCCAAGAGACCCAGTACTTC
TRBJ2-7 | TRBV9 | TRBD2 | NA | CASSTGGGNEQYF | TGTGCCAGCAGCACGGGAGGGGGGAACGAGCAGTACTTC
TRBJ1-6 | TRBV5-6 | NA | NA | CASTPWGRNSPLHF | TGTGCCAGCACCCCTTGGGGGAGGAATTCACCCCTCCACTTT
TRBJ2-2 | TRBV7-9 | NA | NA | CASSLVQGGFTGELFF | TGTGCCAGCAGCTTAGTGCAGGGTGGATTCACCGGGGAGCTGTTTTTT
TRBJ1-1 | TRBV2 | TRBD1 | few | CASSAVTGGTEAFF | TGTGCCAGCAGTGCAGTGACAGGGGGAACTGAAGCTTTCTTT
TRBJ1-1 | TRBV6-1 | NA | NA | CASSEAGRGNAEAFF | TGTGCCAGCAGTGAAGCGGGCAGGGGAAATGCTGAAGCTTTCTTT
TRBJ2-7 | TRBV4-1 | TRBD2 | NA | CASSQVGSGTYEQYF | TGCGCCAGCAGCCAAGTAGGGAGCGGGACCTACGAGCAGTACTTC